This T cell receptor beta chain came from a study of cytomegalovirus exposure and HLA in healthy donors. This CDR3 has 14 amino acids. Looked up from germline, CDR1 is MDHEN and CDR2 is SYDVKM. Trimming removed 3 bases at V and 3 bases at J, with 9 bases between. Sequencing used immunoSEQ multiplex PCR; TCRdb keeps in-frame clones, though not all of them. The sample has 71,000 or so clones; 94% are singletons. The sequenced sample was PBMCs. The receptor was derived from a woman between 18 and 29 years old in good health and CMV-seronegative. The chain is built from TRBV28 and TRBJ1-3; D unresolved. The CDR3 coding sequence is TGTGCCAGCAGTTTCTTGGAGGATGGAAACACCATATATTTT. Protein product: CASSFLEDGNTIYF.